This is a list of T cell receptor beta chains from one sample in a study of blood T cell repertoires in COVID-19. Produced via immunoSEQ multiplex PCR; TCRdb's table is partial and in-frame only. The repertoire has a few hundred thousand clones, under 85% of them found once; the top ten carry 0.85% to 0.9%. Sequenced sample: peripheral blood. The receptors were gathered from a human donor with COVID-19, enrolled during active disease. The donor label of this sample is uncertain. Both conserved end residues are part of each CDR3. Each record gives: clone size, V gene, D gene, J gene, CDR3 length, CDR3 DNA, CDR3 protein. D genes are given only for firm matches. Only some rows state a clone size, as once, few, many or a class for expanded clones.

>once|TRBV14|NA|TRBJ2-4|14
TGTGCCAGCAGCCAAGGGAGTAGCAAAAACATTCAGTACTTC
CASSQGSSKNIQYF
>NA|TRBV20-1|TRBD2|TRBJ2-3|18
TGCAGTGCTAGTGGTCGGGTTAGCGGGAGTTTCGGCACAGATACGCAGTATTTT
CSASGRVSGSFGTDTQYF
>NA|TRBV30|NA|TRBJ2-7|11
TGTGCCTGGAGTCTGCAGTACGAGCAGTACTTC
CAWSLQYEQYF
>NA|TRBV10-2|NA|TRBJ1-3|15
TGCGCCAGCAGCTTAGACAGGTCGGGAGGAAACACCATATATTTT
CASSLDRSGGNTIYF
>NA|TRBV27|NA|TRBJ2-1|12
TGTGCCAGCAGTTTCACAGGTAATGAGCAGTTCTTC
CASSFTGNEQFF
>NA|TRBV20-1|TRBD1|TRBJ2-5|16
TGCAGTGCTAGTGGGTTATCATTGACAGGGTTGGAGACCCAGTACTTC
CSASGLSLTGLETQYF
>NA|TRBV28|TRBD1|TRBJ2-7|12
TGTGCGTGCTGGGACAGGGGGTACGAGCAGTACTTC
CACWDRGYEQYF
>few|TRBV5-1|NA|TRBJ1-2|14
TGCGCCAGCACCGGGGGGTTTCCGACTGATGGCTACACCTTC
CASTGGFPTDGYTF
>NA|TRBV27|TRBD1|TRBJ2-7|13
TGTGCCAGCAGAGTGACAGGGGATAGGGAGCAGTACTTC
CASRVTGDREQYF
>NA|TRBV4-1|NA|TRBJ1-2|15
TGCGCCAGCAGCCAAGGCACAGAAGCTAACTATGGCTACACCTTC
CASSQGTEANYGYTF
>NA|TRBV7-9|NA|TRBJ1-6|16
TGTGCCAGCAGCTTAGCGGGGACCGCGGGGAATTCACCCCTCCACTTT
CASSLAGTAGNSPLHF
>NA|TRBV3-1/TRBV3-2|TRBD1|TRBJ2-7|13
TGTGCCAGCAGACCCGGGACAGGAGACGAGCAGTACTTC
CASRPGTGDEQYF
>NA|TRBV2|TRBD1|TRBJ1-1|14
TGTGCCAGCCGCCACCCCAGGGGGCTCACTGAAGCTTTCTTT
CASRHPRGLTEAFF
>NA|TRBV6-5|TRBD1|TRBJ1-1|14
TGTGCCAGCAGCTTCTCCGGGACAGGGGTCGAAGCTTTCTTT
CASSFSGTGVEAFF
>NA|TRBV28|TRBD1|TRBJ2-3|14
TGTGCCAGCAGGCTACAGGGGATTGGAGATACGCAGTATTTT
CASRLQGIGDTQYF
>NA|TRBV29-1|TRBD1|TRBJ1-4|14
TGCAGCGTTGAACCGGGACAGGGAGATGAAAAACTGTTTTTT
CSVEPGQGDEKLFF
>NA|TRBV28|NA|TRBJ1-2|15
TGTGCCAGCAGTTTATCCCTAGCCGGGAACTATGGCTACACCTTC
CASSLSLAGNYGYTF
>NA|TRBV27|TRBD2|TRBJ2-2|16
TGTGCCAGCAGCCGACTAGCGTCACCGAACACCGGGGAGCTGTTTTTT
CASSRLASPNTGELFF
>NA|TRBV3-1/TRBV3-2|TRBD2|TRBJ2-2|19
TGTGCCAGCAGCCATGGACTGGCTAGCGGGAGGTTTCGGCCCGGGGAGCTGTTTTTT
CASSHGLASGRFRPGELFF
>few|TRBV7-2|NA|TRBJ1-5|13
TGTGCCAGCAGCCTCGGGGGTAATAAAGCCCAGCATTTT
CASSLGGNKAQHF
>NA|TRBV19|NA|TRBJ1-1|16
TGTGCCAGTAGTATGGGGGACTCAAGGGGTAACACTGAAGCTTTCTTT
CASSMGDSRGNTEAFF
>NA|TRBV6-5|TRBD1|TRBJ2-5|14
TGTGCCAGCAGTAAGGACAGGGGGCACGAGACCCAGTACTTC
CASSKDRGHETQYF
>NA|TRBV4-2|TRBD2|TRBJ2-1|15
TGTGCCAGCAGGGCGACTAGCGGGACTTACAATGAGCAGTTCTTC
CASRATSGTYNEQFF
>NA|TRBV5-1|TRBD1|TRBJ2-3|15
TGCGCCAGCAGCTCGGGACAGGGTATGGCAGATACGCAGTATTTT
CASSSGQGMADTQYF
>few|TRBV19|NA|TRBJ1-2|13
TGTGCCAGTAGTATTCAGGGGTTGTTTGGCTACACCTTC
CASSIQGLFGYTF
>NA|TRBV6-5|TRBD1|TRBJ1-1|14
TGTACCAGCAGTCACGGACAGGGGGAGGGGGTTTACTTCTTT
CTSSHGQGEGVYFF
>NA|TRBV6-5|NA|TRBJ2-7|15
TGTGCCAGCAGTCGAGGGGGGGGTTCCACCTACGAGCAGTACTTC
CASSRGGGSTYEQYF
>NA|TRBV6-4|TRBD1|TRBJ2-7|13
TGTGCCAGCAGCGATGGACAGGGCTACGAGCAGTACTTC
CASSDGQGYEQYF
>NA|TRBV28|NA|TRBJ2-7|15
TGTGCCAGCAGTCAACACACTGGCGGGGCCATTGAGCAGTACTTC
CASSQHTGGAIEQYF
>NA|TRBV19|NA|TRBJ1-5|14
TGTGCCAGTAGTATTGGCAGGGACAATCAGCCCCAGCATTTT
CASSIGRDNQPQHF
>NA|TRBV6-6|NA|TRBJ1-1|15
TGTGCCAGCAGTTACTCGAGTGTCGGGAACACTGAAGCTTTCTTT
CASSYSSVGNTEAFF
>NA|TRBV12-3/TRBV12-4|NA|TRBJ1-5|13
TGTGCCAGCAGTTTACATGAGAATCAGCCCCAGCATTTT
CASSLHENQPQHF
>NA|TRBV14|NA|TRBJ1-2|14
TGTGCCAGCAGCCAAGGGGGACATAGCTATGGCTACACCTTC
CASSQGGHSYGYTF
>NA|TRBV6-5|TRBD1|TRBJ2-2|15
TGTGCCAGCGGTTACGACAGGGGAAACACCGGGGAGCTGTTTTTT
CASGYDRGNTGELFF
>NA|TRBV30|TRBD1|TRBJ1-2|13
TGTGCCTGGAGCGCTGGGACAGGGGAGGTTCGGACCTTC
CAWSAGTGEVRTF
>NA|TRBV7-9|TRBD2|TRBJ2-2|16
TGTGCCAGTAGAGCGGGGGCAGCCGCGAACACCGGGGAGCTGTTTTTT
CASRAGAAANTGELFF
>NA|TRBV11-2|NA|TRBJ1-2|14
TGTGCCAGCAACCCAAGGCGGGGCGGCTATGGCTACACCTTC
CASNPRRGGYGYTF
>few|TRBV11-2|NA|TRBJ1-1|14
TGTGCCAGCAGCTTCCGGGTACAGGGCACTGAAGCTTTCTTT
CASSFRVQGTEAFF
>NA|TRBV19|NA|TRBJ1-2|15
TGTGCCAGTAGTATAGAATGGGGCAACAACTATGGCTACACCTTC
CASSIEWGNNYGYTF
>NA|TRBV7-9|NA|TRBJ2-2|13
TGTGCCAGCAGCTCAACAGGGCCCGGGGAGCTGTTTTTT
CASSSTGPGELFF
>NA|TRBV28|TRBD1|TRBJ1-5|15
TGTGCCAGCAGTTTCGGGACAGGGCCGAGTCAGCCCCAGCATTTT
CASSFGTGPSQPQHF
>NA|TRBV6-2/TRBV6-3|NA|TRBJ2-1|14
TGTGCCAGCAGTTACGACAGACTGAACAATGAGCAGTTCTTC
CASSYDRLNNEQFF
>few|TRBV25-1|NA|TRBJ2-7|16
TGTGCCAGCAGTGAATTCGGAGGAGGGGTCCCCTACGAGCAGTACTTC
CASSEFGGGVPYEQYF
>NA|TRBV2|TRBD1|TRBJ1-1|14
TGTGCCAGCAGCCAACAGGGGGGGAACACTGAAGCTTTCTTT
CASSQQGGNTEAFF
>NA|TRBV6-4|NA|TRBJ2-2|14
TGTGCCAGCAGTGAATTAGGACAATCCGGGGAGCTGTTTTTT
CASSELGQSGELFF
>NA|TRBV10-2|NA|TRBJ2-7|13
TGCGCCAGCAGTTCAGGGGCTTCCTACGAGCAGTACTTC
CASSSGASYEQYF
>NA|TRBV28|TRBD1|TRBJ1-5|13
TGTGCCAGCAGTTACCGGGACAGGGAGCCCCAGCATTTT
CASSYRDREPQHF
>NA|TRBV6-5|TRBD1|TRBJ1-4|15
TGTGCCAGCAGTTGGACCGGGACAGCTAATGAAAAACTGTTTTTT
CASSWTGTANEKLFF
>many|TRBV28|TRBD1|TRBJ1-2|16
TGTGCCAGCAGGGCCAGATACAGGGGGGGGAACTATGGCTACACCTTC
CASRARYRGGNYGYTF
>NA|TRBV5-6|NA|TRBJ1-2|11
TGTGCCAGCAGCTTCAGCTATGGCTACACCTTC
CASSFSYGYTF
>few|TRBV7-2|NA|TRBJ1-1|14
TGTGCCAGCAGCTTAGACAGGGTCGTTACTGAAGCTTTCTTT
CASSLDRVVTEAFF
>NA|TRBV5-1|TRBD1|TRBJ2-7|15
TGCGCCAGCAGCTTGGGACAGGGTCTTACGGCCGAGCAGTACTTC
CASSLGQGLTAEQYF